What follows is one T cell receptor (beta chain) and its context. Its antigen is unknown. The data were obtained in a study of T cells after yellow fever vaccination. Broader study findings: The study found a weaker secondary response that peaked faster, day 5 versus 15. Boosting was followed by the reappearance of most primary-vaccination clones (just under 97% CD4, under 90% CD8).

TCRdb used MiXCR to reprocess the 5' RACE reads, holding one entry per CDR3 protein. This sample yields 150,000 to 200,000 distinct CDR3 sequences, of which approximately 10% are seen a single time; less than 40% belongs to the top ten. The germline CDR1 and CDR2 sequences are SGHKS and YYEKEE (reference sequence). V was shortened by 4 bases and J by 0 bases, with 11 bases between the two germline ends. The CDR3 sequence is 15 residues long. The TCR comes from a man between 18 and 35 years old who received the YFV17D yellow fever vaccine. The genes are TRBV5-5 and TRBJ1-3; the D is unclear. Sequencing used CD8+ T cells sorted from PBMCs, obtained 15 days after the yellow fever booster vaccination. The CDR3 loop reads CASSPSPGSGNTIYF. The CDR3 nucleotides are TGTGCCAGCAGCCCAAGTCCGGGCTCTGGAAACACCATATATTTT.